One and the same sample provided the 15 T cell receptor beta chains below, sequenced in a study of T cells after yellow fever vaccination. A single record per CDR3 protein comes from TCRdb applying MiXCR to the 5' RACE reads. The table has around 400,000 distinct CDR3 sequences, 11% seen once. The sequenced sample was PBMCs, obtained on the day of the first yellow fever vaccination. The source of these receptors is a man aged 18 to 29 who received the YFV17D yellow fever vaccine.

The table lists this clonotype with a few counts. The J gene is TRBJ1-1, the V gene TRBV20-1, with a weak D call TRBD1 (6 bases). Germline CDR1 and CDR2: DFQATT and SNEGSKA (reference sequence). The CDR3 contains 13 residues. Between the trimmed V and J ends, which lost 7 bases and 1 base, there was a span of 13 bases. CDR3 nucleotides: TGCAGTGTTCTACAGGGTGCGAACACTGAAGCTTTCTTT. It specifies CSVLQGANTEAFF.

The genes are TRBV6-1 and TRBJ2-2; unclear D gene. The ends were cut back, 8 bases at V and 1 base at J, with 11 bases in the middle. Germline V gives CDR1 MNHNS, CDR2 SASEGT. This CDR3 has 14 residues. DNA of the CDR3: TGTGCCAGCTGCCGTAGGATGAACACCGGGGAGCTGTTTTTT. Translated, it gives CASCRRMNTGELFF.

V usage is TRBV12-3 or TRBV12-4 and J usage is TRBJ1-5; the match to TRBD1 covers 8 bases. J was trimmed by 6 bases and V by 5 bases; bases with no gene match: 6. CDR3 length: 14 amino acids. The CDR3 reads CASSNDRGGQPQHF. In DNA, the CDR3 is TGTGCCAGCAGTAACGACAGGGGAGGTCAGCCCCAGCATTTT.

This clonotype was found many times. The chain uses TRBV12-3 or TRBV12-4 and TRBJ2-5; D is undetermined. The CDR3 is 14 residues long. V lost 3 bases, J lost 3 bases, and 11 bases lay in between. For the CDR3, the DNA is TGTGCCAGCAGTTTTTCGGAGTACGAAGAGACCCAGTACTTC. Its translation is CASSFSEYEETQYF.

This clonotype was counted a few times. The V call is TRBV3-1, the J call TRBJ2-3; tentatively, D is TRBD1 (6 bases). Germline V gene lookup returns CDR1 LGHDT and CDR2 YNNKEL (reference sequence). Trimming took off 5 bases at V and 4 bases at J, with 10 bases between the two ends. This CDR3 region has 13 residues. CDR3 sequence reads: CASSSQGPDTQYF. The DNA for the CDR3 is TGTGCCAGCAGCAGTCAGGGGCCAGATACGCAGTATTTT.

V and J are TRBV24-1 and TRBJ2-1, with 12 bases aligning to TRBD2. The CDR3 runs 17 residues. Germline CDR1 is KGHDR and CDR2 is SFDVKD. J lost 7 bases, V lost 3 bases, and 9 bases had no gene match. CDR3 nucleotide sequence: TGTGCCACCAGTGATGTGGCTAGCGGGGGGGCCCTAAATGAGCAGTTCTTC. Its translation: CATSDVASGGALNEQFF.

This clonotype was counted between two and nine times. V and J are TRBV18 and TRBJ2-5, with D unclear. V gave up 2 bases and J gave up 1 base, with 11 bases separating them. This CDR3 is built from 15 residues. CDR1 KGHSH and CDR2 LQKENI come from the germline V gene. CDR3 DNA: TGTGCCAGCTCACCATCGGTGTCCGCCCAAGAGACCCAGTACTTC. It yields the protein CASSPSVSAQETQYF. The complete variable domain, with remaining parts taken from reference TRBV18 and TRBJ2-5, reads NAGVMQNPRHLVRRRGQEARLRCSPMKGHSHVYWYRQLPEEGLKFMVYLQKENIIDESGMPKERFSAEFPKEGPSILRIQQVVRGDSAAYFCASSPSVSAQETQYFGPGTRLLVL.

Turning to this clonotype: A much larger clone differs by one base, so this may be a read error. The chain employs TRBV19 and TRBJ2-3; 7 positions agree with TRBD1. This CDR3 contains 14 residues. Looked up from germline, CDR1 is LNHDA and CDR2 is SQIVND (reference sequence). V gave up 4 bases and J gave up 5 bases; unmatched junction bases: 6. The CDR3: CASSSRGIIDTQYF. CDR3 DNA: TGTGCCAGTAGTAGCAGGGGGATTATAGATACGCAGTATTTT.

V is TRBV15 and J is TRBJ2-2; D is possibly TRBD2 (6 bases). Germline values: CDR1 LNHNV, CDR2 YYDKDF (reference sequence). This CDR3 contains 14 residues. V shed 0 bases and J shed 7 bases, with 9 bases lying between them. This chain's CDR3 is CATSRDGGIGELFF. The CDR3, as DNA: TGTGCCACCAGCAGAGATGGGGGGATCGGGGAGCTGTTTTTT.

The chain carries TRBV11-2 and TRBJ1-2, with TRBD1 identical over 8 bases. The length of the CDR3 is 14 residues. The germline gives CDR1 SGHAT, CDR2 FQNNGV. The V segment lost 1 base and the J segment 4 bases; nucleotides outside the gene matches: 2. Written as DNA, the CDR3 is TGTGCCAGCAGCTTAGTCGACAGGGGCTATGGCTACACCTTC. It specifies CASSLVDRGYGYTF.

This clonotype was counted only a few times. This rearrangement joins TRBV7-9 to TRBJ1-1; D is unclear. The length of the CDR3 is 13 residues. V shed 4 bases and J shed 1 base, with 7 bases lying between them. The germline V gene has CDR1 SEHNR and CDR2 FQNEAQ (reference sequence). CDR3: CASSSYQNTEAFF. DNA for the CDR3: TGTGCCAGCAGCTCTTACCAGAACACTGAAGCTTTCTTT. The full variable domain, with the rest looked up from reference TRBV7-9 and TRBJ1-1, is DTGVSQNPRHKITKRGQNVTFRCDPISEHNRLYWYRQTLGQGPEFLTYFQNEAQLEKSRLLSDRFSAERPKGSFSTLEIQRTEQGDSAMYLCASSSYQNTEAFFGQGTRLTVV.

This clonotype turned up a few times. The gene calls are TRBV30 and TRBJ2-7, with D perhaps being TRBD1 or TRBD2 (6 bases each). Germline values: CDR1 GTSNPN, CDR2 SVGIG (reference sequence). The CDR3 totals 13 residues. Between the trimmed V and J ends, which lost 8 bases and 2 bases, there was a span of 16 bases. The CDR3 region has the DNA TGTGCCGGGGGGCCAGGACTCACCTACGAGCAGTACTTC. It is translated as CAGGPGLTYEQYF.

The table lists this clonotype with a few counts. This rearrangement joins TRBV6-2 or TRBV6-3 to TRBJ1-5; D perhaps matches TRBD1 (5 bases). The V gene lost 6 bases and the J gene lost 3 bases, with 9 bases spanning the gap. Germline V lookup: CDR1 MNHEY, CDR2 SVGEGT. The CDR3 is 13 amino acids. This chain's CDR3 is CASRGEYNQPQHF. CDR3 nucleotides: TGTGCCAGCAGGGGGGAGTACAATCAGCCCCAGCATTTT.

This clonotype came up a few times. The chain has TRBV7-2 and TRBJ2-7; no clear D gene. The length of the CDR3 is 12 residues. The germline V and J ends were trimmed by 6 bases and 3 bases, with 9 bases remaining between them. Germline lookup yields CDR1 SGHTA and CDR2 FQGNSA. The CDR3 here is CASSKTNYEQYV. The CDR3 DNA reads TGTGCCAGCAGTAAAACGAACTACGAGCAGTACGTC.

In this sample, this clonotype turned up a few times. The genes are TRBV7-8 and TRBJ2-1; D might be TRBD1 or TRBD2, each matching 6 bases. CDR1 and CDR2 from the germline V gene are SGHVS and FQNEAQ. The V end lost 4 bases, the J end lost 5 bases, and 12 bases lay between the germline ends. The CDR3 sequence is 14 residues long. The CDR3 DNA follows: TGTGCCAGCAGCTCAAGTCGGGGGCACAATGAGCAGTTCTTC. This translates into CASSSSRGHNEQFF.